This T cell receptor beta chain was captured by sequencing in a study of T cells in women clearing cervical HPV infection. Study summary: No precancer developed; the control's incident HPV16 infection cleared within 12 months. For cases, blood was sampled a median around 140 days after lesion detection, interquartile range roughly 90 to 230 days.

The CDR3 has 15 amino acids. Trimming cost V 2 bases and J 2 bases, with 10 bases left between them. Germline V lookup: CDR1 SEHNR, CDR2 FQNEAQ (reference sequence). Points from the study as a whole: Repertoire richness, not evenness, was significantly elevated in CIN3+ cases versus controls.

The data were produced by immunoSEQ multiplex PCR, yet TCRdb's version contains in-frame clones alone and is incomplete. The sample table sets out about 31,000 clones. This clone ranks as medium-sized (0.01 to 0.1%) in terms of frequency. The antigen is unknown. The read finishes 3 residues shy of the CDR3 end, and the germline J gene is used to complete it. The receptor was derived from a woman aged 18 to 75 with a cervical HPV16 infection that either progressed to CIN3+ or cleared (not recorded which). The chain carries TRBV7-9 and TRBJ2-4, with D possibly TRBD2 on 5 matching bases. The sample comprised blood buffy coat. The sequenced part of the CDR3 DNA is TGTGCCAGCAGCTTAAGTCCTAGCCCCAAAAACATT. Its translation is CASSLSPSPKNI. The whole CDR3 protein reads CASSLSPSPKNIQYF.